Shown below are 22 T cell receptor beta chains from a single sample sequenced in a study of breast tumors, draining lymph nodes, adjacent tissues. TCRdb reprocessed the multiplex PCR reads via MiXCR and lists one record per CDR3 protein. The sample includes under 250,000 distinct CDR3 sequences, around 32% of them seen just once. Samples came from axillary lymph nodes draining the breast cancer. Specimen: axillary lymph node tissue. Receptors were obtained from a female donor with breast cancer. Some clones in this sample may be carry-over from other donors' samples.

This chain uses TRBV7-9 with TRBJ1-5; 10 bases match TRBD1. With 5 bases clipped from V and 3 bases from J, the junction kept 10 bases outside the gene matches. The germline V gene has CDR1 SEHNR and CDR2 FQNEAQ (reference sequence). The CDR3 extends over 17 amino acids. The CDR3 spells CASSPRGDRGTNQPQHF. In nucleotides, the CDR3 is TGTGCCAGCAGCCCGAGAGGGGACAGGGGTACCAATCAGCCCCAGCATTTT.

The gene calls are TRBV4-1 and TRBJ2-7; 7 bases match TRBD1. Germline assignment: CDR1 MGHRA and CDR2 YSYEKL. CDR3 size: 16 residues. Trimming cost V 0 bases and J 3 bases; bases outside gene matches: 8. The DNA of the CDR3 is TGCGCCAGCAGCCAAGAAAGGGGCAGGGGGATCTACGAGCAGTACTTC. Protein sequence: CASSQERGRGIYEQYF.

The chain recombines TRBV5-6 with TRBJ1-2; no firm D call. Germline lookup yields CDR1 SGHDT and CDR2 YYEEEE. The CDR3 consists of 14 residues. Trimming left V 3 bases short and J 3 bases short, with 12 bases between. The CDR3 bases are TGTGCCAGCAGCTCCCACGGAAATCACTATGGCTACACCTTC. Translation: CASSSHGNHYGYTF.

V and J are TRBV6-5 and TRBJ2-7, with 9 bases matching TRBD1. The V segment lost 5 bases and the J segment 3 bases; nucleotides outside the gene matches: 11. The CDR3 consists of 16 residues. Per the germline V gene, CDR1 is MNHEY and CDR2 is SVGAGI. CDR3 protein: CASSQNRDREYYEQYF. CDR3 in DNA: TGTGCCAGCAGTCAAAACCGGGACAGGGAGTACTACGAGCAGTACTTC.

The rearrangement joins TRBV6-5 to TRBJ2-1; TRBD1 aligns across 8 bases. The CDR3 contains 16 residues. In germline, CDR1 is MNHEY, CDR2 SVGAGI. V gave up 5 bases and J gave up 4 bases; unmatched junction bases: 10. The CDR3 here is CASSHHPTGVYNEQFF. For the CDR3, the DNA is TGTGCCAGCAGTCACCATCCGACAGGGGTTTACAATGAGCAGTTCTTC.

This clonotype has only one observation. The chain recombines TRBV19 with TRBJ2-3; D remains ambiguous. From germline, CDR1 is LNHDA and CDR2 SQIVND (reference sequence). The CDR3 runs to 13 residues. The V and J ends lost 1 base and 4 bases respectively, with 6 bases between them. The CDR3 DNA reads TGTGCCAGTAGTATAGGACACGCAGATACGCAGTATTTT. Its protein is CASSIGHADTQYF.

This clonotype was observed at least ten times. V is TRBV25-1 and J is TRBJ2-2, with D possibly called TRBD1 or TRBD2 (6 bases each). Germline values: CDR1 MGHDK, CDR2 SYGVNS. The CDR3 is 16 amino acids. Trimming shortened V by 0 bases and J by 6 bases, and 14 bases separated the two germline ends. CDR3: CASSEYGTGASGELFF. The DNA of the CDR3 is TGTGCCAGCAGTGAATATGGTACGGGGGCTTCCGGGGAGCTGTTTTTT. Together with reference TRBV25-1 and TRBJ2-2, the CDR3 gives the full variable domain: EADIYQTPRYLVIGTGKKITLECSQTMGHDKMYWYQQDPGMELHLIHYSYGVNSTEKGDLSSESTVSRIRTEHFPLTLESARPSHTSQYLCASSEYGTGASGELFFGEGSRLTVL.

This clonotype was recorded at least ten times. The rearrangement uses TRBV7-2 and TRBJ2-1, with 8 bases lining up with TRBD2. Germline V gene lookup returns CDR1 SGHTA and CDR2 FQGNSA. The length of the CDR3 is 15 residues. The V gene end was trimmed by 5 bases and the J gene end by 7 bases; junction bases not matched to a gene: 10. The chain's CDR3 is CASSLSLAGRNEQFF. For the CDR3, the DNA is TGTGCCAGCAGCCTCTCGCTAGCGGGTCGTAATGAGCAGTTCTTC. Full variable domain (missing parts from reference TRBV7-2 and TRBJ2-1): GAGVSQSPSNKVTEKGKDVELRCDPISGHTALYWYRQSLGQGLEFLIYFQGNSAPDKSGLPSDRFSAERTGGSVSTLTIQRTQQEDSAVYLCASSLSLAGRNEQFFGPGTRLTVL.

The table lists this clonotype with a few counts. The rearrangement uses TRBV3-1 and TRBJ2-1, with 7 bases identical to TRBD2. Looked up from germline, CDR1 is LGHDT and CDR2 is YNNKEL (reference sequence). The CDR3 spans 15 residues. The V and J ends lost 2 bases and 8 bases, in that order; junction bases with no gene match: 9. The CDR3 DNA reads TGTGCCAGCAGCCAACTAGCGGTACGGTCGGATGAGCAGTTCTTC. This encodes CASSQLAVRSDEQFF.

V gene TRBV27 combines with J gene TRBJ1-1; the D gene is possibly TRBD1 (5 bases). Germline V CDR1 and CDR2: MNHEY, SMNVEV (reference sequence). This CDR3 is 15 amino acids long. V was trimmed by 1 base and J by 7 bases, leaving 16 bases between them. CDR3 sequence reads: CASSLWAGRGVEAFF. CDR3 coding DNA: TGTGCCAGCAGTTTATGGGCAGGGCGGGGGGTTGAAGCTTTCTTT.

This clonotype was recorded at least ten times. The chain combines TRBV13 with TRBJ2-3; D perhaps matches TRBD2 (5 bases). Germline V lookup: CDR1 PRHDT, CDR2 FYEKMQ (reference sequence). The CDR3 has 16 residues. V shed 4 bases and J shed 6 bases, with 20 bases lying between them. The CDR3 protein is CASSSRTLRLADTQYF. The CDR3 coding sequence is TGTGCCAGCAGCTCGCGGACTCTACGGCTGGCGGATACGCAGTATTTT.

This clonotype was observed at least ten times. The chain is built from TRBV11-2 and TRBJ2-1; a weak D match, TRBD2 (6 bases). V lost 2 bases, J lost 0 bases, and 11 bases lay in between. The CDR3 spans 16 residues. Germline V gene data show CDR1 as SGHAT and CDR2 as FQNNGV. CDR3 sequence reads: CASSLLAVSSYNEQFF. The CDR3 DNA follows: TGTGCCAGCAGCTTATTAGCGGTAAGCTCCTACAATGAGCAGTTCTTC.

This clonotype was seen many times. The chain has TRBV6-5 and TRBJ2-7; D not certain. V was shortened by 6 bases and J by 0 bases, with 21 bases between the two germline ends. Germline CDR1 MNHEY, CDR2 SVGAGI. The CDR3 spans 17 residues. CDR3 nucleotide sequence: TGTGCCAGCAGCTTAATCGCAGGAACCTGGAGCTCCTACGAGCAGTACTTC. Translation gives CASSLIAGTWSSYEQYF.

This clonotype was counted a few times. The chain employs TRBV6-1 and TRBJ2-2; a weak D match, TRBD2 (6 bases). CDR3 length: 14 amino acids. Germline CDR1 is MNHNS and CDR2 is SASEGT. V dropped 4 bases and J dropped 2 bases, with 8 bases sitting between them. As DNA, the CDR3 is TGTGCCAGCAGTGGCGCGGGAAACACCGGGGAGCTGTTTTTT. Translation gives CASSGAGNTGELFF.

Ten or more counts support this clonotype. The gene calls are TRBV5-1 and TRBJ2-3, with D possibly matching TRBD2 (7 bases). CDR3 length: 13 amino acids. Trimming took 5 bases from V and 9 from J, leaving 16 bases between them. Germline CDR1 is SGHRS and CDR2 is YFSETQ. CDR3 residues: CASSLGQRGTQYF. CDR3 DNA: TGCGCCAGCAGTTTAGGACAGCGGGGCACGCAGTATTTT.

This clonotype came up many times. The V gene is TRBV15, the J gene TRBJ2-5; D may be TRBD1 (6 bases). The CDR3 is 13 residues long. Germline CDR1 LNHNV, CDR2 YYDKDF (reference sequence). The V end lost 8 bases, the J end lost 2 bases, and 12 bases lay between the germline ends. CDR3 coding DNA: TGTGCCACCCAGACCGGGACACAAGAGACCCAGTACTTC. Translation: CATQTGTQETQYF.

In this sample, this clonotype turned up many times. CDR3 amino acids: CASSRTSGSVGGDTQYF. CDR3 sequence (DNA): TGTGCCAGCAGTCGGACTAGCGGGAGCGTAGGAGGAGATACGCAGTATTTT. The rearrangement joins TRBV3-1 to TRBJ2-3; 13 nucleotides align to TRBD2. V gave up 6 bases and J gave up 5 bases; unmatched junction bases: 11. CDR3 size: 17 residues. Germline values: CDR1 LGHDT, CDR2 YNNKEL (reference sequence).

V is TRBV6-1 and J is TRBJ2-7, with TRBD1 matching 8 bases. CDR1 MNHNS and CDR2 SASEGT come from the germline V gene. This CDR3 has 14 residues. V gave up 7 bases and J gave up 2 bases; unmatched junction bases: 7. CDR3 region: CASIVGTGAYEQYF. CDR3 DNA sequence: TGTGCCAGCATTGTAGGGACAGGAGCCTACGAGCAGTACTTC.

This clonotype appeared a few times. The CDR3 is CASSLVPQGWAGETQYF. The CDR3 DNA reads TGTGCCAGCAGCTTAGTTCCACAGGGATGGGCCGGGGAGACCCAGTACTTC. The rearrangement joins TRBV7-2 to TRBJ2-5, with a possible D match to TRBD1 (6 bases). The length of the CDR3 is 17 residues. The germline V gene has CDR1 SGHTA and CDR2 FQGNSA. With 1 base removed from V and 5 bases from J, the gap between germline ends came to 20 bases.

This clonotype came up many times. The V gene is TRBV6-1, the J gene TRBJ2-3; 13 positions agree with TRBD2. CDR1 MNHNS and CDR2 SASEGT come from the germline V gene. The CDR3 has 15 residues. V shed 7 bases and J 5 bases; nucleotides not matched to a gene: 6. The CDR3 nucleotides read TGTGCCAGCACTGGACTAGCGGGAGCCGTAGATACGCAGTATTTT. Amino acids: CASTGLAGAVDTQYF.

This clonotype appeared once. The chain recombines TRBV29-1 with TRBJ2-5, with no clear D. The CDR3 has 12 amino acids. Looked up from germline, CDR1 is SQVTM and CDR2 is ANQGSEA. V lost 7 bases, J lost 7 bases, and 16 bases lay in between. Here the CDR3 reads CSALVAVGTQYF. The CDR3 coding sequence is TGCAGCGCCCTCGTGGCGGTAGGGACCCAGTACTTC.

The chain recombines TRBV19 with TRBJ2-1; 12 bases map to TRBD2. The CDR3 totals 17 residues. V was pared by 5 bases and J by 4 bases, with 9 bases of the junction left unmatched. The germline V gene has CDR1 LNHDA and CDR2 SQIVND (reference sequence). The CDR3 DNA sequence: TGTGCCAGTAGTCCCGGGACTAGCGGGCGGGGATACAATGAGCAGTTCTTC. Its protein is CASSPGTSGRGYNEQFF.